These 10 T cell receptor beta chains were all obtained from the same sample, sequenced in a study of blood T cell repertoires in COVID-19. Profiled with immunoSEQ multiplex PCR; TCRdb holds only in-frame clones, not every one. The table lists 69,000 or so clones, 84% of them singletons. The specimen was peripheral blood. These receptors originate from a middle-aged man with COVID-19, enrolled during active disease.

The chain carries TRBV6-1 and TRBJ1-2; D is undetermined. CDR3 length equals 11 residues. Trimming pared 2 bases from V and 8 bases from J, leaving 6 bases between. CDR1 is MNHNS and CDR2 is SASEGT in the germline V gene. CDR3 protein: CASSESVGYTF. The CDR3 region has the DNA TGTGCCAGCAGTGAATCGGTGGGCTACACCTTC.

The chain employs TRBV4-1 and TRBJ1-1; TRBD1 is a possible D gene (5 bases). This CDR3 has 17 residues. Germline V gene data show CDR1 as MGHRA and CDR2 as YSYEKL. Trimming took 1 base from V and 1 from J, leaving 16 bases between them. The CDR3: CASSQGYGGDRNTEAFF. Written as DNA, the CDR3 is TGCGCCAGCAGCCAAGGTTACGGGGGAGACAGGAACACTGAAGCTTTCTTT.

The chain has TRBV27 and TRBJ1-5, with D hard to call. Germline V gene sequence: CDR1 MNHEY, CDR2 SMNVEV (reference sequence). Trimming took off 5 bases at V and 0 bases at J, with 11 bases between the two ends. The CDR3 spans 15 residues. The CDR3 sequence is CASSKESFSNQPQHF. The DNA for the CDR3 is TGTGCCAGCAGTAAAGAGTCCTTTAGCAATCAGCCCCAGCATTTT.

This clone was counted a single time. The V and J genes are TRBV11-1 and TRBJ2-7; maybe TRBD1 (6 bases). Trimming took 2 bases from V and 5 from J, leaving 16 bases between them. CDR1 is SGHAT and CDR2 is FQDESV in the germline V gene (reference sequence). The CDR3 contains 15 residues. In DNA, the CDR3 is TGTGCCAGCAGCTTACCAGGGGTTCTTTCCAACGAGCAGTACTTC. Translating gives CASSLPGVLSNEQYF. Drawing the rest from reference TRBV11-1 and TRBJ2-7, the complete variable domain is EAEVAQSPRYKITEKSQAVAFWCDPISGHATLYWYRQILGQGPELLVQFQDESVVDDSQLPKDRFSAERLKGVDSTLKIQPAELGDSAMYLCASSLPGVLSNEQYFGPGTRLTVT.

This clone was found once. The rearrangement links TRBV5-1 to TRBJ2-7, with a tentative D call TRBD1 (6 bases). CDR3 size: 14 residues. Per germline, CDR1 SGHRS and CDR2 YFSETQ. V was cut by 0 bases and J by 4 bases, with 11 bases left in between. CDR3: CASSLAGTNYEQYF. The CDR3 DNA follows: TGCGCCAGCAGCTTGGCGGGGACAAATTACGAGCAGTACTTC.

The CDR3 loop is CASSPLFTDTQYF. The CDR3 DNA follows: TGTGCCAGCAGTCCCCTATTTACCGATACGCAGTATTTT. The V and J genes are TRBV27 and TRBJ2-3; D uncertain. Between the trimmed V and J ends, which lost 5 bases and 6 bases, there was a span of 12 bases. The CDR3 contains 13 residues. Germline V gives CDR1 MNHEY, CDR2 SMNVEV (reference sequence).

The chain carries TRBV30 and TRBJ2-1; the D call may be TRBD1 or TRBD2 (6 bases each). This CDR3 is 14 amino acids long. V shed 8 bases and J shed 2 bases, with 16 bases lying between them. In germline, CDR1 is GTSNPN, CDR2 SVGIG (reference sequence). The DNA for the CDR3 is TGTGCCCGGGACATCCGGGGGACCTACAATGAGCAGTTCTTC. The encoded protein is CARDIRGTYNEQFF.

This clone was recorded only once. CDR3 bases: TGTGCCAGCTCGCTGGGACTAAAATATCCAGATACGCAGTATTTT. This sequence encodes CASSLGLKYPDTQYF. The gene calls are TRBV27 and TRBJ2-3; 7 bases are shared with TRBD2. This CDR3 comprises 15 residues. V lost 8 bases and J lost 4; bases outside the gene matches: 12. Per the germline V gene, CDR1 is MNHEY and CDR2 is SMNVEV (reference sequence).

The rearrangement links TRBV19 to TRBJ1-1; TRBD1 matches 9 bases. This CDR3 is built from 16 residues. CDR1 LNHDA and CDR2 SQIVND come from the germline V gene (reference sequence). V gave up 3 bases and J gave up 1 base; unmatched junction bases: 6. DNA for the CDR3: TGTGCCAGTAGTATTCTACCGGGACAGGGGAACACTGAAGCTTTCTTT. This sequence encodes CASSILPGQGNTEAFF. Combining the CDR3 with reference TRBV19 and TRBJ1-1 gives the whole variable domain DGGITQSPKYLFRKEGQNVTLSCEQNLNHDAMYWYRQDPGQGLRLIYYSQIVNDFQKGDIAEGYSVSREKKESFPLTVTSAQKNPTAFYLCASSILPGQGNTEAFFGQGTRLTVV.

This clone was seen once. The rearrangement joins TRBV3-1 (or the pseudogene TRBV3-2) to TRBJ1-1, with TRBD1 matching 9 bases. This CDR3 region has 15 residues. Germline lookup yields CDR1 LGHDT and CDR2 YNNKEL (reference sequence). V gave up 5 bases and J gave up 0 bases; unmatched junction bases: 4. This CDR3 reads CASSGGQGVNTEAFF. Written as DNA, the CDR3 is TGTGCCAGCAGCGGGGGACAGGGAGTGAACACTGAAGCTTTCTTT.